The text below deals with one TCR beta chain. A junction end diverges from the germline sequence, so it may reflect a read error. The data stem from a study of T cells after yellow fever vaccination. From germline, CDR1 is SGHRS and CDR2 YFSETQ. The CDR3 covers 14 residues. TCRdb re-analysed the 5' RACE reads in MiXCR, keeping a single row per CDR3 protein. The sample has a few hundred thousand distinct CDR3 sequences; around 16% are singletons. The TCR sequence derives from a man younger than 35 who received the YFV17D yellow fever vaccine. Sequenced here: PBMCs, sampled roughly 5 days after the first yellow fever vaccination. The rearrangement joins TRBV5-1 to TRBJ1-2; D is ambiguous. This chain's CDR3 is CASSLGEVNYGYAF. The DNA for the CDR3 is TGCGCCAGCAGCTTGGGGGAAGTCAACTATGGCTACGCCTTC.